Presented here are 4 T cell receptor beta chains from one specimen sequenced in a study of cytomegalovirus exposure and HLA in healthy donors. The PCR contained 60 Vbeta and 13 Jbeta primers. Only in-frame clones appear in the TCRdb table, and some are missing; sequencing was by immunoSEQ multiplex PCR. The data show around 130,000 clones, with 81% seen just once and about 2% held by the top ten. Material: PBMCs. These receptors all come from a woman aged 40 to 50 in good health and CMV-seronegative.

The chain has TRBV6-1 and TRBJ2-2; D is uncertain. CDR1 MNHNS and CDR2 SASEGT come from the germline V gene. The CDR3 sequence is 14 residues long. V lost 5 bases and J lost 1, with 8 bases in between. The CDR3 protein is CASSPSRNTGELFF. CDR3 sequence (DNA): TGTGCCAGCAGTCCAAGTAGGAACACCGGGGAGCTGTTTTTT.

This sequence joins TRBV29-1 and TRBJ2-3; D gene uncertain. CDR3 length: 15 residues. The germline V gene encodes CDR1 SQVTM and CDR2 ANQGSEA. V was cut by 5 bases and J by 0 bases, with 15 bases left in between. The CDR3 DNA reads as TGCAGCGTTATAGGTCTAGTGGATAGCACAGATACGCAGTATTTT. Translation: CSVIGLVDSTDTQYF.

The rearrangement uses TRBV10-2 and TRBJ1-3; TRBD1 is a possible D gene (5 bases). The CDR3 spans 17 residues. V shed 5 bases and J shed 2 bases, with 19 bases lying between them. Per germline, CDR1 WSHSY and CDR2 SAAADI. The CDR3 bases are TGCGCCAGCAGTCTTCAACTGGAAGGGGCGGCTGGAAACACCATATATTTT. Translated: CASSLQLEGAAGNTIYF.

The chain couples TRBV15 to TRBJ2-6, with D possibly matching TRBD1 (5 bases). V lost 3 bases, J lost 0 bases, and 12 bases lay in between. This CDR3 contains 17 residues. CDR1 is LNHNV and CDR2 is YYDKDF in the germline V gene (reference sequence). Written as DNA, the CDR3 is TGTGCCACCAGCAGGGCCGACACAGGCTCTGGGGCCAACGTCCTGACTTTC. This codes for CATSRADTGSGANVLTF.